This TCR beta chain comes out of a study of low-dose radiotherapy and immunotherapy resistance in tumors. Turning to the study itself: Cohort 2 was treated with 1 Gy per fraction every two weeks, amounting to 13 Gy across 26 weeks. Each two-week cycle included intravenous cyclophosphamide 200 mg/m2, given one day before radiation and immunotherapy. Each patient was administered nivolumab intravenously at 240 mg, which was a flat dose, every two weeks, along with intravenous ipilimumab at 1 mg/kg every six weeks.

Covering alpha and beta chains, TRAV- and TRBV-specific primers were used for the first-strand cDNA. The authors ran around 19 PCR cycles to amplify TCRs with a constant-region primer and V-primer adapter. In vitro transcription amplified the mRNA that had been isolated. TCRdb re-analysed the reads in MiXCR, keeping a single row per CDR3 protein. The sample records under 70,000 distinct CDR3 sequences, almost 25% being singletons. CDR3 length: 16 amino acids. Germline V gene sequence: CDR1 MGHRA, CDR2 YSYEKL. V was pared by 0 bases and J by 5 bases, with 13 bases between. This clonotype has ten or more counts. Time point defined: before trial treatment.

This TCR derives from a male donor with prostate cancer. The source material was PBMCs, sampled before treatment. The chain combines TRBV4-1 with TRBJ2-2; tentatively, D is TRBD2 (5 bases). In DNA form, the CDR3 reads TGCGCCAGCAGCCAAGAAATCCACGGGGTTACCGGGGAGCTGTTTTTT. Translated: CASSQEIHGVTGELFF.